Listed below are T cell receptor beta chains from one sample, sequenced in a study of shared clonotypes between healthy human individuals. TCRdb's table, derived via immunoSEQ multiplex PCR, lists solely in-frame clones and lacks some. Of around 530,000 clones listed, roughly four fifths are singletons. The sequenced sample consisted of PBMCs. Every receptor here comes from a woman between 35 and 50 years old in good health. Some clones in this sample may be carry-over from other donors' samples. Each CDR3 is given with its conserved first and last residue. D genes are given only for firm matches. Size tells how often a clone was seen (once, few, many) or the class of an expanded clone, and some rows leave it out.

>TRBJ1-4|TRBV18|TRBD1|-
CASSPPGQGGPNEKLFF
TGTGCCAGCTCACCACCGGGACAGGGGGGTCCTAATGAAAAACTGTTTTTT
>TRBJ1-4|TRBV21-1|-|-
CASRSPLRATNEKLFF
TGTGCCAGCAGGTCCCCTCTTCGGGCAACTAATGAAAAACTGTTTTTT
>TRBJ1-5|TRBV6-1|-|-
CASSPQSSNQPQHF
TGTGCCAGCAGTCCACAGAGTAGCAATCAGCCCCAGCATTTT
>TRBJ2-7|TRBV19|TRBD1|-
CASSPQGRTYEQYF
TGTGCCAGTAGTCCACAGGGGCGGACCTACGAGCAGTACTTC
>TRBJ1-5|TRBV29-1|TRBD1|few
CSVGQGAGQPQHF
TGCAGCGTTGGACAGGGGGCCGGGCAGCCCCAGCATTTT
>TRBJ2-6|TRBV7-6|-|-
CASSLPGSSGANVLTF
TGTGCCAGCAGCTTACCCGGCAGCTCTGGGGCCAACGTCCTGACTTTC
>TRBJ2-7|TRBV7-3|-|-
CASSLGGQGYEQYF
TGTGCCAGCAGCTTAGGTGGGCAGGGCTACGAGCAGTACTTC
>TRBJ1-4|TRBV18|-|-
CASSAGWDEKLFF
TGTGCCAGCTCAGCAGGGTGGGATGAAAAACTGTTTTTT
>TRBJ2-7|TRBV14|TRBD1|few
CASSDRVSYEQYF
TGTGCCAGCAGCGACAGGGTATCCTACGAGCAGTACTTC
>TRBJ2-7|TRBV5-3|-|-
CARSCYRGEQYF
TGTGCCAGAAGCTGCTACAGAGGCGAGCAGTACTTC
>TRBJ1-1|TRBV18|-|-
CASSPPNWPAMNTEAFF
TGTGCCAGCTCACCACCGAATTGGCCGGCCATGAACACTGAAGCTTTCTTT
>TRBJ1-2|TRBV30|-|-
CASPSTENYGYTF
TGTGCCTCACCCTCGACAGAAAACTATGGCTACACCTTC
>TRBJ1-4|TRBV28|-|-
CASTRGGAPTNEKLFF
TGTGCCAGCACCCGAGGGGGGGCGCCAACTAATGAAAAACTGTTTTTT
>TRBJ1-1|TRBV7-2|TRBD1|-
CASSFPRTGMNTEAFF
TGTGCCAGCAGCTTCCCTCGGACAGGGATGAACACTGAAGCTTTCTTT
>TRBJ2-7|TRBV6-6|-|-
CASSYGQGLLEQYF
TGTGCCAGCAGCTATGGGCAGGGGCTTCTCGAGCAGTACTTC
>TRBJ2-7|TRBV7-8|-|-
CASSLTTGSGTYEQYF
TGTGCCAGCAGCTTAACCACCGGGTCAGGAACCTACGAGCAGTACTTC
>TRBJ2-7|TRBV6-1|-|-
CASRATVYEQYF
TGTGCCAGCAGAGCGACAGTCTACGAGCAGTACTTC
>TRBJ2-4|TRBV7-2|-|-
CASSMGLQLAKNIQYF
TGTGCCAGCAGCATGGGACTCCAGCTAGCCAAAAACATTCAGTACTTC
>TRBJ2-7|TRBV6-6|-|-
CASSYDRDFSYEQYF
TGTGCCAGCAGTTACGATCGGGATTTTTCCTACGAGCAGTACTTC
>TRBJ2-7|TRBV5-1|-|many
CASSLASVRSEQYF
TGCGCCAGCAGCTTGGCCAGTGTTAGGTCCGAGCAGTACTTC
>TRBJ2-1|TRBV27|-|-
CASSLNGQEGVSYNEQFF
TGTGCCAGCAGTTTAAACGGACAGGAGGGGGTCTCCTACAATGAGCAGTTCTTC
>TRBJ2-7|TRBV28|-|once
CASSSGYFEQYF
TGTGCCAGCAGTTCGGGGTATTTCGAGCAGTACTTC
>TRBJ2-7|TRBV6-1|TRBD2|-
CASAQVAGGSYEQYF
TGTGCCAGCGCGCAGGTAGCGGGAGGCTCCTACGAGCAGTACTTC
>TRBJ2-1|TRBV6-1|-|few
CASSEGSLSYNEQFF
TGTGCCAGCAGTGAAGGGAGCCTTTCCTACAATGAGCAGTTCTTC
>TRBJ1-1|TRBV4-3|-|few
CASSQDVWGTEAFF
TGCGCCAGCAGCCAAGATGTGTGGGGAACTGAAGCTTTCTTT
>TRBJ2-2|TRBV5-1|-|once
CASSLTGPNTGELFF
TGCGCCAGCAGCTTGACAGGTCCGAACACCGGGGAGCTGTTTTTT
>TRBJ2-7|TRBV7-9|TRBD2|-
CASSLAPQGGEQYF
TGTGCCAGCAGCTTAGCGCCCCAGGGAGGGGAGCAGTACTTC
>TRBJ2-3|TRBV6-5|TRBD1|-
CASSPWTGQGDTQYF
TGTGCCAGCAGCCCCTGGACAGGCCAAGGTGATACGCAGTATTTT
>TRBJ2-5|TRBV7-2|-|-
CASSPRGGGETQYF
TGTGCCAGCAGCCCCCGTGGAGGGGGAGAGACCCAGTACTTC
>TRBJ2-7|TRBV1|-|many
CTSSHKLITAHYEQYF
TGCACCAGCAGCCACAAGCTTATAACTGCCCACTACGAGCAGTACTTC
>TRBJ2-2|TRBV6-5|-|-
CASSYSRTFELFF
TGTGCCAGCAGTTACTCCCGGACGTTCGAGCTGTTTTTT
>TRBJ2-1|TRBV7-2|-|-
CASSSSSSYNEQFF
TGTGCCAGCAGCTCAAGTAGCTCCTACAATGAGCAGTTCTTC
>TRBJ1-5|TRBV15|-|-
CATSKQGGHQPQHF
TGTGCCACCAGCAAACAGGGCGGTCATCAGCCCCAGCATTTT
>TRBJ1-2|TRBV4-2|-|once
CASSQGDVLYTF
TGTGCCAGCAGCCAAGGGGACGTCCTCTACACCTTC
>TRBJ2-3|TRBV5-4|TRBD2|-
CASSSPPRTSGGDTQYF
TGTGCCAGCAGCTCACCGCCCCGGACTAGCGGAGGAGATACGCAGTATTTT
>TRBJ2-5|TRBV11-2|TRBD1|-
CASSPGTGGTQETQYF
TGTGCCAGCAGCCCCGGAACAGGGGGGACTCAAGAGACCCAGTACTTC
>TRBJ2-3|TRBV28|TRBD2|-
CASTGGGGTDTQYF
TGTGCCAGCACCGGGGGGGGCGGCACAGATACGCAGTATTTT
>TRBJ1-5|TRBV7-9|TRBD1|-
CASSKYQGQGRGGPQHF
TGTGCCAGCAGCAAATATCAAGGACAGGGACGAGGTGGGCCCCAGCATTTT
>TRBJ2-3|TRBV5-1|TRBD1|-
CASSLGQASTDTQYF
TGCGCCAGCAGCTTAGGACAGGCGAGCACAGATACGCAGTATTTT
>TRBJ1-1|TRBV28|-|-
CASSLAALNTEAFF
TGTGCCAGCAGTTTAGCAGCATTGAACACTGAAGCTTTCTTT
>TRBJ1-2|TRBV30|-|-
CAWRAGYNYGYTF
TGTGCCTGGAGGGCGGGGTACAACTATGGCTACACCTTC
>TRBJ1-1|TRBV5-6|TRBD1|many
CASSLETGRGWNTEAFF
TGTGCCAGCAGCTTGGAGACAGGGAGAGGTTGGAACACTGAAGCTTTCTTT
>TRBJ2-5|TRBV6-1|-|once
CASSDSGAPVETQYF
TGTGCCAGCAGTGACTCGGGGGCGCCTGTGGAGACCCAGTACTTC
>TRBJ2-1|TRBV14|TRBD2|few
CASSQGGWWPSGRISPTYNEQFF
TGTGCCAGCAGCCAAGGGGGGTGGTGGCCTAGCGGGAGAATTTCCCCCACCTACAATGAGCAGTTCTTC
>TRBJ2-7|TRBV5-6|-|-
CASSLGRDGVGEQYF
TGTGCCAGCAGCTTGGGGCGGGACGGCGTGGGCGAGCAGTACTTC
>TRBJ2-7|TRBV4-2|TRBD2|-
CASSQEKAGVGYEQYF
TGTGCCAGCAGCCAAGAAAAAGCGGGAGTTGGCTACGAGCAGTACTTC
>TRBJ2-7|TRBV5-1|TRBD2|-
CASRLAGGPHEQYF
TGCGCCAGCAGACTAGCGGGAGGGCCTCACGAGCAGTACTTC
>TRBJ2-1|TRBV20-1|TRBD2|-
CSARRGDEQFF
TGCAGTGCCCGCCGGGGGGATGAGCAGTTCTTC
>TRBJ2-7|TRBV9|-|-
CASSAWWHGYF
TGTGCCAGCAGCGCGTGGTGGCATGGGTACTTC
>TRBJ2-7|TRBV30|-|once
CAWSPGKGEQYF
TGTGCCTGGAGCCCCGGGAAAGGGGAGCAGTACTTC
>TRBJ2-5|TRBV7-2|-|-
CASSLASGSGETQYF
TGTGCCAGCAGCTTAGCGTCAGGGTCGGGAGAGACCCAGTACTTC
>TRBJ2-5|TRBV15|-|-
CATSRDGGRQETQYF
TGTGCCACCAGCAGAGATGGGGGGCGCCAAGAGACCCAGTACTTC
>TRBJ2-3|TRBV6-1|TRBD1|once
CASGQGASSTDTQYF
TGTGCCAGCGGGCAGGGGGCATCTAGCACAGATACGCAGTATTTT
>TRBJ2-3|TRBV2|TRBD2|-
CASKREGGQEDTQYF
TGTGCCAGCAAGCGGGAGGGCGGGCAGGAGGATACGCAGTATTTT
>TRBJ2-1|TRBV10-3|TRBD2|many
CAISATGGPREQFF
TGTGCCATCAGTGCAACGGGAGGGCCAAGGGAGCAGTTCTTC
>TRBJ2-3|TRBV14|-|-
CASSQANWGTDTQYF
TGTGCCAGCAGCCAAGCCAACTGGGGCACAGATACGCAGTATTTT
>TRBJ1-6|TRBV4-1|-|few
CASSQDPGDSPLHF
TGCGCCAGCAGCCAAGACCCAGGGGATTCACCCCTCCACTTT
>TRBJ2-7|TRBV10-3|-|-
CAISEGSPVNSYEQYF
TGTGCCATCAGTGAAGGCTCTCCGGTTAACTCCTACGAGCAGTACTTC
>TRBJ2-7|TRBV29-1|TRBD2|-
CSVGASGVYEQYF
TGCAGCGTTGGGGCTAGCGGGGTCTACGAGCAGTACTTC